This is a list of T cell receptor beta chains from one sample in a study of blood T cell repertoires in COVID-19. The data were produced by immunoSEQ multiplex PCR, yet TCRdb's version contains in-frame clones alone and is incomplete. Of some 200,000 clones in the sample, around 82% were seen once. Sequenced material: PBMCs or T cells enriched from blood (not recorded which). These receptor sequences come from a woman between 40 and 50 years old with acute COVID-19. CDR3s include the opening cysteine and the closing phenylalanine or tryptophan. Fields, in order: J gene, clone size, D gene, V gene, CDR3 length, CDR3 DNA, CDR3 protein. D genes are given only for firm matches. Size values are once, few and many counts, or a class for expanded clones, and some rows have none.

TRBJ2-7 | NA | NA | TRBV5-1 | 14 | TGCGCCAGCAGCTCTAACCCTGATTCCTACGAGCAGTACTTC | CASSSNPDSYEQYF
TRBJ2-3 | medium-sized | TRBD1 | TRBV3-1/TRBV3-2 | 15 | TGTGCCAGCAGCCCCGGGACAGGGTGGACAGATACGCAGTATTTT | CASSPGTGWTDTQYF
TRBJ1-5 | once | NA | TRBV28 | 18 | TGTGCCAGCAGTTCCTCTCCGTGGGAGGATTTCGGCAATCAGCCCCAGCATTTT | CASSSSPWEDFGNQPQHF
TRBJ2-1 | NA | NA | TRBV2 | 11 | TGTGCCAGCAGCAGATCCAATGAGCAGTTCTTC | CASSRSNEQFF
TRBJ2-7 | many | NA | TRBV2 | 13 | TGTGCCAGCAGTTACACGGGAAGTGGAGAGCAGTACTTC | CASSYTGSGEQYF
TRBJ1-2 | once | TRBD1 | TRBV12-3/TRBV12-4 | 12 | TGTGCCAGCAGCACAGGGGTGAGGGGCTACACCTTC | CASSTGVRGYTF
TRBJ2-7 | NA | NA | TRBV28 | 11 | TGTGCCAGCCCTCAAGGGGGCGAGCAGTACTTC | CASPQGGEQYF
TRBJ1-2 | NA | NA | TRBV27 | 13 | TGTGCCAGCTCGGGACTGCGAAACTATGGCTACACCTTC | CASSGLRNYGYTF
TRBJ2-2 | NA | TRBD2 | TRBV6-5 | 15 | TGTGCCAGCAGTTTATCCGGGACTAGCACCGGGGAGCTGTTTTTT | CASSLSGTSTGELFF
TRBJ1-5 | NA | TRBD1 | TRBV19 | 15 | TGTGCCAGTAGGATTCTCGGACAGGGCAGTCAGCCCCAGCATTTT | CASRILGQGSQPQHF
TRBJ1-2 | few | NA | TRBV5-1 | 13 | TGCGCCAGCAGCTTTGCGACAGAAACTGGCTACACCTTC | CASSFATETGYTF
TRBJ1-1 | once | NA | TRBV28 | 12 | TGTGCCAGCAGTTTTCAGGGGATTGAAGCTTTCTTT | CASSFQGIEAFF
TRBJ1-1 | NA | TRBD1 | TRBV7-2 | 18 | TGTGCCAGCAGCTCGCCACCGGGACAGGGCGCATGGGAAACTGAAGCTTTCTTT | CASSSPPGQGAWETEAFF
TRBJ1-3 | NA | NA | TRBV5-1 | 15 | TGCGCCAGCAGTAGAGCTGAGGGCTCTGGAAACACCATATATTTT | CASSRAEGSGNTIYF
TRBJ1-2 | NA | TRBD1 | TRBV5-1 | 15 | TGCGCCAGCAGCCCCGTTTTATCAGGGGGGCAGGGCTACACCTTC | CASSPVLSGGQGYTF
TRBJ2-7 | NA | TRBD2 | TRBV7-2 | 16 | TGTGCCAGCAGCCCCAGACTAGCGGGAGGCACCTACGAGCAGTACTTC | CASSPRLAGGTYEQYF
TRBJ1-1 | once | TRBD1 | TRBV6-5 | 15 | TGTGCCAGCAGCCTCGAGGGACAGATGAACACTGAAGCTTTCTTT | CASSLEGQMNTEAFF
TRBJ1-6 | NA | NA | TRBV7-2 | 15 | TGTGCCAGCAGCTTAGTAGCGGGGGTCGATTCACCCCTCCACTTT | CASSLVAGVDSPLHF
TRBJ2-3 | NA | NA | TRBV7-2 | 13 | TGTGCCAGCAGTCGCGCTCGGTCAGATACGCAGTATTTT | CASSRARSDTQYF
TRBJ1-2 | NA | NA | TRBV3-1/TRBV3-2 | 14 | TGTGCCAGCAGCCAGAGAAACCCACCCCAAGGCTACACCTTC | CASSQRNPPQGYTF
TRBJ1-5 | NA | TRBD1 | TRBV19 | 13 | TGTGCCAGTTCCGGGACAGGGGATCAGCCCCAGCATTTT | CASSGTGDQPQHF
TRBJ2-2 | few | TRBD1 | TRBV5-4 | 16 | TGTGCCAGCAGCTCCCGGTTTCAGGGGGTGACCGGGGAGCTGTTTTTT | CASSSRFQGVTGELFF
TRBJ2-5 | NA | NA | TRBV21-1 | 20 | TGTGCCAGCAGCGAAGCCGGGACAGTCGCGGGGAATCGTGAAGGAGAGACCCAGTACTTC | CASSEAGTVAGNREGETQYF
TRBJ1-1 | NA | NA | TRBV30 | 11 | TGTATATCGGGGGAGAACACTGAAGCTTTCTTT | CISGENTEAFF
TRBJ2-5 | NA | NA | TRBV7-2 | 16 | TGTGCCAGCAGCTTAGCTCTGGGGGCGTCCCAAGAGACCCAGTACTTC | CASSLALGASQETQYF
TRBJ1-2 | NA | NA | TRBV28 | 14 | TGTGCCAGCAGTTTACCTCGGGGTGGGTATGGCTACACCTTC | CASSLPRGGYGYTF
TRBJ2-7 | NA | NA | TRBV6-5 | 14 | TGTGCCAGCAGGGCACGAGGATCAGGGTACGAGCAGTACTTC | CASRARGSGYEQYF
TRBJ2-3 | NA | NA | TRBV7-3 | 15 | TGTGCCAGCAGCTTACAGGGGACGCACACAGATACGCAGTATTTT | CASSLQGTHTDTQYF
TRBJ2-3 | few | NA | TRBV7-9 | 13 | TGTGCCAGCAGCCAGGTCCCCCCGGATACGCAGTATTTT | CASSQVPPDTQYF
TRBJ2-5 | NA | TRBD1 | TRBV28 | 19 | TGTGCCAGCAGTTCAACACCGGGACAGGGGGCCAGTTCCCAAGAGACCCAGTACTTC | CASSSTPGQGASSQETQYF
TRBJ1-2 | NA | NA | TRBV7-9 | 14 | TGTGCCAGCAGCTTAGGCGGCGGTGGCTATGGCTACACCTTC | CASSLGGGGYGYTF
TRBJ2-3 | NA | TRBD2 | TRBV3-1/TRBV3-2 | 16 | TGTGCCAGCAGCCAGCGACTAGCGGGAGTCGGGGATACGCAGTATTTT | CASSQRLAGVGDTQYF
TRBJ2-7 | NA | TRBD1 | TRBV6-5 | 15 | TGTGCCAGCAGTTACCCCGGACAGGGGGTGAACGAGCAGTACTTC | CASSYPGQGVNEQYF
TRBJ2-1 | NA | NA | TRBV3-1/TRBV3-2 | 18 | TGTGCCAGCAGCCAAGATAGTGTGGGAGTGAAATCGAGAAGTGAGCAGTTCTTC | CASSQDSVGVKSRSEQFF
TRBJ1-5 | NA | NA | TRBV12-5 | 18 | TGTGCTAGTGGTTTGGTGGACAGCCCGCTGAGGTCGGGGCAGCCCCAGCATTTT | CASGLVDSPLRSGQPQHF
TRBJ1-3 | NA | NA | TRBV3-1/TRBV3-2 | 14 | TGTGCCAGCAGCCGCCGGGACTCTGGAAACACCATATATTTT | CASSRRDSGNTIYF
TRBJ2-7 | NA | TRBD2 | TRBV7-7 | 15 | TGTGCTAGCAGCTGGGCAAGCGGGAGTGATGGGGAGCAGTACTTC | CASSWASGSDGEQYF
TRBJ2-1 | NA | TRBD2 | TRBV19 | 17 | TGTGCCAGTAGTATGGCTAGCGGGGGGGTCGGTAACAATGAGCAGTTCTTC | CASSMASGGVGNNEQFF
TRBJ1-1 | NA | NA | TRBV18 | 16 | TGTGCCAGCTCACCACCGACAGGTCGGGAGAACACTGAAGCTTTCTTT | CASSPPTGRENTEAFF
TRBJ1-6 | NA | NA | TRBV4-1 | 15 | TGCGCCAGCAGCCAAGGTTACAGAAATAATTCACCCCTCCACTTT | CASSQGYRNNSPLHF
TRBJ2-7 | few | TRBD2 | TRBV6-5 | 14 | TGTGCCAGCAGTACCGGACTAGCGGCACACGAGCAGTACTTC | CASSTGLAAHEQYF
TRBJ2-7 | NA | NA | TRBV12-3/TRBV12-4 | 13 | TGTGCCAGCCGCAGTGGGCATCTCCACGAGCAGTACTTC | CASRSGHLHEQYF
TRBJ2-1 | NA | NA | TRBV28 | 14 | TGTGCCAGCAGTTTATTGGGGCCTATCAATGAGCAGTTCTTC | CASSLLGPINEQFF
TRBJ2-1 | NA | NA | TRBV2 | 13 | TGTGCCAGCAGTGTGGGGACACTAAGGGAGCAGTTCTTC | CASSVGTLREQFF
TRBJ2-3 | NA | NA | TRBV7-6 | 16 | TGTGCCAGCAGCTTATCATCTAGGCTAGTTTCGGATACGCAGTATTTT | CASSLSSRLVSDTQYF
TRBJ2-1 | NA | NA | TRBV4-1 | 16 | TGCGCCAGCAGCCAAGACGGCAGGGAAGCCTACAATGAGCAGTTCTTC | CASSQDGREAYNEQFF
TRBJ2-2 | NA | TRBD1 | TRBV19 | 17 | TGTGCCAGTAGACTCTATTCGGGACAGGGGAACACCGGGGAGCTGTTTTTT | CASRLYSGQGNTGELFF
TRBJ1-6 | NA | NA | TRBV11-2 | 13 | TGTGCCAGCAGCCAGTCAACTAATTCACCCCTCCACTTT | CASSQSTNSPLHF
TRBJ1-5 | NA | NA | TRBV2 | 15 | TGTGCCAGCAGGGCTACGGACAGCAGCAATCAGCCCCAGCATTTT | CASRATDSSNQPQHF